Shown below are 4 T cell receptor beta chains from a single sample sequenced in a study of radiotherapy plus CTLA-4 blockade in lung cancer. Assay used: immunoSEQ multiplex PCR; TCRdb lists only in-frame clones, some missing. The sample has roughly 30,000 clones, approximately 82% seen once; the top ten hold 7.5% to 8%. The source material was peripheral blood, sampled from a patient treated with radiotherapy plus ipilimumab. All receptors come from a human donor with non-small cell lung cancer who had stable disease on radiotherapy plus ipilimumab.

The chain couples TRBV6-1 to TRBJ1-6; perhaps TRBD1 as D (5 bases). V lost 5 bases, J lost 10 bases, and 15 bases lay in between. Germline-derived CDR1 and CDR2 are MNHNS and SASEGT. The CDR3 has 14 residues. The CDR3 DNA reads TGTGCCAGCAGTACACAGGCGGGAGGGTCACCCCTCCACTTT. Its translation is CASSTQAGGSPLHF.

This sequence joins TRBV13 and TRBJ1-4; tentatively, D is TRBD1 (6 bases). Germline V gene sequence: CDR1 PRHDT, CDR2 FYEKMQ (reference sequence). Trimming took off 0 bases at V and 7 bases at J, with 12 bases between the two ends. This CDR3 contains 15 residues. The CDR3 DNA reads TGTGCCAGCAGCTTAGGTGGGACAAGGGTTGAAAAACTGTTTTTT. It specifies CASSLGGTRVEKLFF.

This rearrangement joins TRBV19 to TRBJ1-2; 12 bases are a match to TRBD1. The ends lost 6 bases at V and 8 bases at J; junction bases unmatched: 7. This CDR3 has 14 residues. From germline, CDR1 is LNHDA and CDR2 SQIVND (reference sequence). DNA for the CDR3: TGTGCCAGTAGCTGGGACAGGGGGCGTCGGGGCTACACCTTC. As protein: CASSWDRGRRGYTF.

The sample holds one count of this clone. This chain connects TRBV28 to TRBJ1-5; weak D call: TRBD1 (6 bases). Germline CDR1 MDHEN, CDR2 SYDVKM. This CDR3 comprises 16 residues. V was cut by 9 bases and J by 0 bases, with 18 bases left in between. The CDR3 spells CASWLGGAASNQPQHF. CDR3 DNA sequence: TGTGCCAGTTGGTTGGGGGGGGCGGCTAGCAATCAGCCCCAGCATTTT.